The text below deals with one T cell receptor (beta chain). Its antigen is as yet unknown. No fewer than 6 micrograms of total RNA were isolated from every sample. For the second PCR, which ran for roughly 7 to 11 cycles, a sample-barcoded 5' primer and a J-beta primer mix were used. Template switching added a 12-random-nucleotide identifier to every cDNA molecule. A single record per CDR3 protein comes from TCRdb applying MiXCR to the 5' RACE reads. The table lists fewer than 2,000,000 distinct CDR3 sequences, 34% of them singletons. This sample stems from a study of blood T cells in healthy people across ages. Study-level results: Estimated diversity across one million T cells was deemed an underestimate. Both naive CD4+ cell counts and diversity were greater in long-lived donors than in aged donors.

The CDR3 loop spans 17 amino acids. Germline V gene lookup returns CDR1 SGDLS and CDR2 YYNGEE. Trimming took off 4 bases at V and 0 bases at J, with 16 bases between the two ends. The TCR was taken from a woman between 25 and 40 years old in good health. The sequencing input was blood. The V call is TRBV9, the J call TRBJ1-4, with D perhaps matching TRBD1 (6 bases). CDR3 region: CASSPEGVFATNEKLFF. As DNA, the CDR3 is TGTGCCAGCAGCCCAGAGGGGGTTTTTGCAACTAATGAAAAACTGTTTTTT.